This is a list of T cell receptor beta chains from one sample in a study of response to subunit inactivated influenza vaccine. TCRdb re-derived calls from the RT-PCR reads in MiXCR, one entry per CDR3 protein. In the table there are about 700,000 distinct CDR3 sequences, less than 15% of which are singletons. The specimen was PBMCs from blood, collected 14 to 15 days before vaccination. The source of these receptors is a man aged 50 or older who received an inactivated influenza vaccine. The CDR3 runs from the conserved cysteine through the conserved F or W. A D gene is named only where the DNA matches it firmly. For some rows the clone size is stated as once, few or many, or as a class when expanded; others skip it.

TRBV25-1	few	.	TRBJ2-5	TGTGCCAGCAGCCCCGACTGGCTAGGGGAGACCCAGTACTTC	CASSPDWLGETQYF
TRBV6-1	.	.	TRBJ1-2	TGTGCCAGCAGTATGGGGACACGCTATGGCTACACCTTC	CASSMGTRYGYTF
TRBV5-1	.	.	TRBJ2-7	TGCGCCAGCAGCTTTCTCCCAGGATCCTACGAGCAGTACTTC	CASSFLPGSYEQYF
TRBV20-1	.	TRBD1	TRBJ1-2	TGCAGTGCTGTTGTGACAGGGAGGCCTGGCTACACCTTC	CSAVVTGRPGYTF
TRBV29-1	many	.	TRBJ2-5	TGCAGCGTTGAAGGGGGGGACCAAGAGACCCAGTACTTC	CSVEGGDQETQYF
TRBV11-3	few	.	TRBJ2-1	TGTGCCAGCAGCGGAGCATCCACCTACAATGAGCAGTTCTTC	CASSGASTYNEQFF
TRBV29-1	.	TRBD2	TRBJ2-3	TGCAGCGTTCGGGCTAGCGGGGGAGCCCCAGATACGCAGTATTTT	CSVRASGGAPDTQYF
TRBV7-2	.	TRBD1	TRBJ1-2	TGTGCCAGCAGCATTCACGAACAGGGGGTTATCTATGGCTACACCTTC	CASSIHEQGVIYGYTF
TRBV12-3/TRBV12-4	few	.	TRBJ2-7	TGTGCCAGCAGTTCCTCGACAGGTAGGAGCTCCTACGAGCAGTACTTC	CASSSSTGRSSYEQYF
TRBV7-8	many	.	TRBJ2-3	TGTGCCAGCGGGCGTTCAGTGGATACGCAGTATTTT	CASGRSVDTQYF
TRBV18	.	TRBD1	TRBJ2-1	TGTGCCAGCTCACTCGGACAGGGGGAACCCCACCAACAGTTCTTC	CASSLGQGEPHQQFF
TRBV12-3/TRBV12-4	few	.	TRBJ2-1	TGTGCCAGCAGTACAACGAACTCGAATGAGCAGTTCTTC	CASSTTNSNEQFF
TRBV7-8	many	.	TRBJ2-2	TGTGCCAGCAGCCTCTTCTCGGGGGTTTCGACCGGGGAGCTGTTTTTT	CASSLFSGVSTGELFF
TRBV10-3	many	.	TRBJ2-7	TGTGCCATCAGTGACGATTTGAGGGTCGACGAGCAGTACTTC	CAISDDLRVDEQYF
TRBV7-3	.	TRBD2	TRBJ2-7	TGTGCCAGCAGCCCCCTTGGGCCTAGCGGCACCTACGAGCAGTACTTC	CASSPLGPSGTYEQYF
TRBV6-1	.	.	TRBJ2-6	TGTGCCAGCAGTGAAAGCCTGGGGGGCGCCAACGTCCTGACTTTC	CASSESLGGANVLTF
TRBV4-2	.	.	TRBJ2-3	TGTGCCAGTGGGGATTCGAGCACAGATACGCAGTATTTT	CASGDSSTDTQYF
TRBV20-1	many	.	TRBJ2-1	TGCAGTGCTAGAGATCACCTTGGTGAGCAGTTCTTC	CSARDHLGEQFF
TRBV7-2	.	TRBD2	TRBJ2-4	TGTGCCAGCAGTTTTATAGCGGGAGCTAAAAACATTCAGTACTTC	CASSFIAGAKNIQYF
TRBV2	.	TRBD2	TRBJ2-3	TGTGCCAGGCTTCGACTAGCGGGGGCAGATACGCAGTATTTT	CARLRLAGADTQYF
TRBV14	few	.	TRBJ1-4	TGTGCCAGCAGCCCCGGTTCCTGGACTAATGAAAAACTGTTTTTT	CASSPGSWTNEKLFF
TRBV5-1	few	TRBD1	TRBJ1-4	TGCGCCAGCAGCGGAGGACAGGGGGCGGTTACTAATGAAAAACTGTTTTTT	CASSGGQGAVTNEKLFF
TRBV5-5	few	TRBD2	TRBJ2-7	TGTGCCAGCAGCTTGCGTAGCGGGCTACCCTACGAGCAGTACTTC	CASSLRSGLPYEQYF
TRBV28	many	TRBD1	TRBJ1-2	TGTGCCAGCAGCTCGATCGACAGGGTCGGGTATGGCTACACCTTC	CASSSIDRVGYGYTF
TRBV18	many	.	TRBJ2-7	TGTGCCAGCTCACCCGCAGGGACCGGGGCATTATACGAGCAGTACTTC	CASSPAGTGALYEQYF
TRBV7-2	.	.	TRBJ1-2	TGTGCCAGCAGCTCAAGACAGGCCTCTAACTATGGCTACACCTTC	CASSSRQASNYGYTF
TRBV6-2/TRBV6-3	.	.	TRBJ2-5	TGTGCCAGCACGAGCGGGCCCAAAGAGACCCAGTACTTC	CASTSGPKETQYF
TRBV3-1	few	TRBD1	TRBJ1-1	TGTGCCACCCGACAGGGGAACACTGAAGCTTTCTTT	CATRQGNTEAFF
TRBV5-1	few	.	TRBJ2-1	TGCGCCAGCAGCGGGGTCGGGGGGCTCTACAATGAGCAGTTCTTC	CASSGVGGLYNEQFF
TRBV5-1	.	.	TRBJ2-7	TGCGCCAGCAGTCGTCGCAGGACGGACGACGAGCAGTACTTC	CASSRRRTDDEQYF
TRBV7-2	many	TRBD2	TRBJ2-7	TGTGCCAGCAGCTTAGCGCTAATCGGGGGGGGCTCCTACGAGCAGTACTTC	CASSLALIGGGSYEQYF
TRBV27	.	TRBD2	TRBJ2-2	TGTGCCAGCAGTCTCTCGGTCTTTAGCGGGAGTATCGGGGAGCTGTTTTTT	CASSLSVFSGSIGELFF
TRBV10-3	many	.	TRBJ2-3	TGTGCCACCTCAGGACCCTCGGATACGCAGTATTTT	CATSGPSDTQYF
TRBV12-3/TRBV12-4	.	TRBD2	TRBJ2-1	TGTGCCAGCAGTCCCCGGACTAGCGGAGGTTACACTGAGCAGTTCTTC	CASSPRTSGGYTEQFF
TRBV7-6	many	TRBD2	TRBJ2-7	TGTGCCAGCAGCTATGGGACTAGCGGGGCCTACGAGCAGTACTTC	CASSYGTSGAYEQYF
TRBV29-1	many	.	TRBJ2-1	TGCAGCGTTGAAGGGGCCCTAAGCTCCTACAATGAGCAGTTCTTC	CSVEGALSSYNEQFF
TRBV11-2	few	.	TRBJ1-1	TGTGCCAGCAGCTCGGGTTTGGCTGAAGCTTTCTTT	CASSSGLAEAFF
TRBV20-1	few	TRBD2	TRBJ2-1	TGCAGTGCTAGAGCCTCACTAGCGTTCGGGGATGAGCAGTTCTTC	CSARASLAFGDEQFF
TRBV6-2/TRBV6-3	few	TRBD2	TRBJ2-5	TGTGCCAGCAGAAGGGTAGGACTAGCGGGAAAAGAGACCCAGTACTTC	CASRRVGLAGKETQYF
TRBV5-1	.	TRBD1	TRBJ2-7	TGCGCCAGCAGCTTGGACCCTCAGACAGGGTCCGAGCAGTACTTC	CASSLDPQTGSEQYF
TRBV29-1	many	.	TRBJ1-2	TGCAGCGTTGAGGAGGGTGGGGGTGGATATGGCTACACCTTC	CSVEEGGGGYGYTF
TRBV6-2/TRBV6-3	.	TRBD2	TRBJ2-7	TGTGCCAGCAGTCCCGGACTAGCGGGGGCCGCCTACGAGCAGTACTTC	CASSPGLAGAAYEQYF
TRBV28	few	.	TRBJ2-7	TGTGCCACATTAACTAGCACCTACGAGCAGTACTTC	CATLTSTYEQYF
TRBV30	.	.	TRBJ1-1	TGTGCCTTTTGGGACGGCATGAACACTGAAGCTTTCTTT	CAFWDGMNTEAFF
TRBV12-3/TRBV12-4	many	.	TRBJ2-1	TGTGCCAGCAGTCCACCCCAAGCGACCTACAATGAGCAGTTCTTC	CASSPPQATYNEQFF
TRBV4-3	.	.	TRBJ2-3	TGCGCCAGCAGCCAGAAGAGCAGCACAGATACGCAGTATTTT	CASSQKSSTDTQYF
TRBV10-3	.	.	TRBJ2-1	TGTGCCATCAGTGCTCTCCCCGCGGACTCCTACAATGAGCAGTTCTTC	CAISALPADSYNEQFF
TRBV5-1	.	TRBD1	TRBJ1-5	TGCGCCAGCAGCTACGGACAGGGGGAACAGCCCCAGCATTTT	CASSYGQGEQPQHF
TRBV6-2/TRBV6-3	.	TRBD2	TRBJ2-3	TGTGCCAGCAGGACTAGCGGGGGGCCGGATACGCAGTATTTT	CASRTSGGPDTQYF
TRBV12-3/TRBV12-4	many	TRBD2	TRBJ2-1	TGTGCCAGCAGTTTAGGTGGCGGGAGGGCCGGCAATGAGCAGTTCTTC	CASSLGGGRAGNEQFF
TRBV4-2	.	.	TRBJ1-1	TGTGCCAGCAGCCAACGGGCGGGCACTGAAGCTTTCTTT	CASSQRAGTEAFF
TRBV2	.	.	TRBJ2-7	TGTGCCAGCAGTGAAGAGGGCAGGGGAACCGAGCAGTACTTC	CASSEEGRGTEQYF
TRBV6-1	.	.	TRBJ1-1	TGTGCCAGCATCAGTCTACTGAACACTGAAGCTTTCTTT	CASISLLNTEAFF
TRBV7-2	few	.	TRBJ2-6	TGTGCCAGCAGCAGCCTCGGGCCTGGGGCCAACGTCCTGACTTTC	CASSSLGPGANVLTF
TRBV20-1	few	.	TRBJ2-7	TGCAGTGCTACGATCGCGCAAGGAGGGAACGAGCAGTACTTC	CSATIAQGGNEQYF
TRBV9	few	TRBD2	TRBJ2-1	TGTGCCAGCAGCGATGCGCCTAGCGGGACCCAAAATGAGCAGTTCTTC	CASSDAPSGTQNEQFF
TRBV6-2/TRBV6-3	few	TRBD1	TRBJ1-5	TGTGCCAGCAGTGACAGGGTAGCCAAGGGCAATCAGCCCCAGCATTTT	CASSDRVAKGNQPQHF